These T cell receptor beta chains were read from a single sample in a study of cytomegalovirus exposure and HLA in healthy donors. Clones were sequenced by immunoSEQ multiplex PCR, and TCRdb holds only the in-frame ones, with some missing. The data contain tens of thousands of clones, roughly two thirds of them singletons. Source material: PBMCs. Receptors originate from a young man in good health and CMV-seronegative. CDR3s include the opening cysteine and the closing phenylalanine or tryptophan. A D gene is named only where the DNA matches it firmly. Some rows mark clone size as missing; the rest say once, few, many or name a class of expanded clone.

D gene	V gene	clone size	J gene	CDR3 DNA	CDR3 protein
-	TRBV29-1	-	TRBJ2-7	TGCAGCGTTATTACGGTCTCCTACGAGCAGTACTTC	CSVITVSYEQYF
-	TRBV7-2	-	TRBJ1-6	TGTGCCAGCAGCCCTTTTCGGTATAATTCACCCCTCCACTTT	CASSPFRYNSPLHF
TRBD1	TRBV6-5	-	TRBJ2-7	TGTGCCAGCAGGGACAGGGACGTTAAGGAGCAGTACTTC	CASRDRDVKEQYF
-	TRBV10-3	few	TRBJ1-1	TGTGCCATCAGACGCGATATGAACACTGAAGCTTTCTTT	CAIRRDMNTEAFF
-	TRBV10-1	-	TRBJ2-1	TGCGCCAGCAGTGAGTTCGATGAGCAGTTCTTC	CASSEFDEQFF
TRBD2	TRBV29-1	-	TRBJ2-1	TGCAGCGTTGTCGGGACTAGCGGCTACAATGAGCAGTTCTTC	CSVVGTSGYNEQFF
TRBD1	TRBV5-1	-	TRBJ1-1	TGCGCCAGCAGCTTGGCCGTGACAGGGGGCCTGAACACTGAAGCTTTCTTT	CASSLAVTGGLNTEAFF
-	TRBV28	-	TRBJ2-7	TGTGCCAGCAGTCCCGGGGGACGGGCCAGCTCCTACGAGCAGTACTTC	CASSPGGRASSYEQYF
-	TRBV10-1	few	TRBJ2-5	TGCGCCAGCAGTGAGTCGCGGGGTGGAATGGAGACCCAGTACTTC	CASSESRGGMETQYF
TRBD1	TRBV29-1	-	TRBJ1-2	TGCAGCGTTGGGGACAGGGGTCGTTGGTACACCTTC	CSVGDRGRWYTF
-	TRBV4-3	-	TRBJ1-5	TGCGCCAGCAGTCCGCGTGCACAGCTCTTCAATCAGCCCCAGCATTTT	CASSPRAQLFNQPQHF
-	TRBV28	-	TRBJ1-2	TGTGCCACCTCGGCAGGGAACTATGGCTACACCTTC	CATSAGNYGYTF
-	TRBV27	-	TRBJ1-5	TGTGCCAGCAGCCCAACCTCCAGGCAGCCCCAGCATTTT	CASSPTSRQPQHF
-	TRBV2	-	TRBJ1-1	TGTGCCAGCAGATCCGACACCGGGGGGATCACTGAAGCTTTCTTT	CASRSDTGGITEAFF
TRBD1	TRBV6-5	-	TRBJ1-2	TGTGCCAGCAGTTCTGGATGGGACAGCCGTAACTATGGCTACACCTTC	CASSSGWDSRNYGYTF
TRBD1	TRBV27	-	TRBJ1-5	TGTGCCAGCAGTCCGGACAGGGATCAGCCCCAGCATTTT	CASSPDRDQPQHF
-	TRBV6-6	-	TRBJ1-2	TGTGCCAGCAGCTCGCCCCCCGGTGGCTACACCTTC	CASSSPPGGYTF
TRBD2	TRBV11-2	few	TRBJ2-7	TGTGCCAGCAGCTTAAGTCGGGCGGGAGCCTCCTACGAGCAGTACTTC	CASSLSRAGASYEQYF
-	TRBV10-3	-	TRBJ1-5	TGTGCCATCAGTGAGCGGACAGACAATCAGCCCCAGCATTTT	CAISERTDNQPQHF
-	TRBV11-2	-	TRBJ2-5	TGTGCCAGCAGCCGCAAGCCCCAAGAGACCCAGTACTTC	CASSRKPQETQYF
-	TRBV28	-	TRBJ1-5	TGTGCCAGCAGTCCTACCTCCGGGTTCAATCAGCCCCAGCATTTT	CASSPTSGFNQPQHF
-	TRBV10-1	-	TRBJ2-7	TGCGCCAGCAGTGGCCTAGCCTACGAGCAGTACTTC	CASSGLAYEQYF
TRBD1	TRBV27	medium-sized	TRBJ1-5	TGTGCCAGCAGTTCCATACAGGGGGCGAATCAGCCCCAGCATTTT	CASSSIQGANQPQHF
TRBD2	TRBV15	-	TRBJ2-5	TGTGCCACCAGCAGATCCGGGACTAGCGGGAGGTACCAAGAGACCCAGTACTTC	CATSRSGTSGRYQETQYF
-	TRBV4-1	few	TRBJ1-4	TGCGCCAGCAGCCAAGATTACAGGCCCAATGAAAAACTGTTTTTT	CASSQDYRPNEKLFF
TRBD1	TRBV4-1	once	TRBJ2-2	TGCGCCAGCAGCCAAGTGGGACAGAAGAGCGGGGAGCTGTTTTTT	CASSQVGQKSGELFF
-	TRBV7-2	few	TRBJ1-1	TGTGCCAGCAGCCGCAAGGGGGTTGTGGCTATGAACACTGAAGCTTTCTTT	CASSRKGVVAMNTEAFF
-	TRBV21-1	-	TRBJ2-3	TGTGCCAGCAGCAAGGTCGGCAGACACACAGATACGCAGTATTTT	CASSKVGRHTDTQYF
TRBD1	TRBV10-1	medium-sized	TRBJ1-2	TGCGCCAGCAGGCTCGGGACAGGGGGACCAAACTATGGCTACACCTTC	CASRLGTGGPNYGYTF